The subject of this entry is one T cell receptor beta chain. Its target is unknown. The CDR3 is 14 amino acids. The V and J ends lost 8 bases and 1 base, in that order; junction bases with no gene match: 8. Germline lookup yields CDR1 MNHNY and CDR2 SVGAGI (reference sequence). The sample comes from a study of early stage breast cancer tumors. Study information: The ER+/PR+/HER2- tumors included about 8 ductal and a handful of lobular carcinomas.

Blood replicates held 0.5 ug DNA, tumor or normal breast 1.5 ug, two each. Generated by immunoSEQ multiplex PCR, the TCRdb table keeps only in-frame clones and is missing some. Seen here are about 11,000 clones, about 73% observed once, and the top ten hold 22%. Broader study findings: Compared with adjacent normal breast tissue, tumors showed 2 to 2.5-fold greater T cell density and higher clonality.

About 20-55 mg of tumor tissue was diced per sample. The sample taken for sequencing was breast tumor tissue. This chain uses TRBV6-6 with TRBJ2-7; 7 bases map to TRBD1. The source is a person aged 40-50 years with breast cancer. The CDR3 here is CASQRQGLSYEQYF. As DNA, the CDR3 is TGTGCCAGCCAGCGACAGGGATTATCCTACGAGCAGTACTTC.